These 6 T cell receptor beta chains were sequenced from one sample in a study of shared clonotypes between healthy human individuals. The data were produced by immunoSEQ multiplex PCR, yet TCRdb's version contains in-frame clones alone and is incomplete. The sample lists about 2.4 million clones; 80% to 95% were seen once. The sample comprised naive CD4+ T cells from PBMCs. Regarding subset: CD45RA+ positively selected. The receptors derive from a man between 18 and 29 years old in good health. Some clones in this sample may be carry-over from other donors' samples.

This sequence joins TRBV7-3 and TRBJ2-3; no clear D. V was shortened by 5 bases and J by 4 bases, with 19 bases between the two germline ends. The V gene's germline CDR1 is SGHTA and CDR2 FQGTGA. The CDR3 sequence is 16 residues long. This CDR3 is CASSLSPSYPADTQYF. The CDR3 DNA is TGTGCCAGCAGCCTCTCCCCCAGCTATCCGGCAGATACGCAGTATTTT.

The chain recombines TRBV5-1 with TRBJ2-3, with 8 bases aligning to TRBD2. Germline V lookup: CDR1 SGHRS, CDR2 YFSETQ. This CDR3 has 17 residues. J gave up 2 bases and V 4 bases, and 12 bases lay outside the gene matches. CDR3 residues: CASSTGLGLAPTDTQYF. As DNA, the CDR3 is TGCGCCAGCAGCACAGGACTTGGACTAGCACCCACAGATACGCAGTATTTT.

The chain is built from TRBV18 and TRBJ2-3; D may be TRBD1 (5 bases). V lost 3 bases to trimming and J lost 2 bases, with 12 bases between them. CDR1 and CDR2 from the germline V gene are KGHSH and LQKENI. The CDR3 is 15 amino acids. Here the CDR3 DNA reads TGTGCCAGCTCACCTGGGCAGGGATACACAGATACGCAGTATTTT. As protein: CASSPGQGYTDTQYF.

With respect to this clone: At the DNA level, this CDR3 is encoded by other sequences in the same sample as well. The rearrangement joins TRBV7-6 to TRBJ1-4; D may be TRBD1 (5 bases). Trimming removed 2 bases at V and 8 bases at J, with 6 bases between. Germline lookup yields CDR1 SGHVS and CDR2 FNYEAQ. The CDR3 runs to 12 residues. In DNA form, the CDR3 reads TGTGCCAGCAGCTTATGGGGCGAAAAACTGTTTTTT. It codes for CASSLWGEKLFF.

V usage is TRBV6-5 and J usage is TRBJ2-2, with a tentative D call TRBD1 (6 bases). Trimming took off 8 bases at V and 0 bases at J, with 7 bases between the two ends. The CDR3 length is 13 residues. Germline assignment: CDR1 MNHEY and CDR2 SVGAGI. Here the CDR3 DNA reads TGTGCCAGCGGACAGCCGAACACCGGGGAGCTGTTTTTT. Encoded protein: CASGQPNTGELFF.

The chain has TRBV11-2 and TRBJ2-7; 8 nucleotides align to TRBD1. V lost 8 bases, J lost 7 bases, and 13 bases stayed unmatched. Germline assignment: CDR1 SGHAT and CDR2 FQNNGV. This CDR3 is 14 amino acids long. CDR3 loop: CASLPQGATGEQYF. The CDR3 bases are TGTGCCAGCTTACCGCAGGGGGCCACGGGTGAGCAGTACTTC.